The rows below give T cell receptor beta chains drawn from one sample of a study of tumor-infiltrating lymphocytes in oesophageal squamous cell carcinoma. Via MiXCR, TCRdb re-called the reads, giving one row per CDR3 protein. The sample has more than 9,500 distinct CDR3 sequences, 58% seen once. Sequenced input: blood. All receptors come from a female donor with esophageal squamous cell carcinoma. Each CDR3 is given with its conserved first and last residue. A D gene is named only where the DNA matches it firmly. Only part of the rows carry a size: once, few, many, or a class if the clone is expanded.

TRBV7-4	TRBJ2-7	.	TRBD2	CASSSPFGEGSYEQYF	TGTGCCAGCAGTTCACCGTTTGGGGAGGGTTCCTACGAGCAGTACTTC
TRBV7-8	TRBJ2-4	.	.	CASSSSLRDVDIQYF	TGTGCCAGCAGCTCATCTCTAAGGGACGTGGACATTCAGTACTTC
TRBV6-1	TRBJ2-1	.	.	CASSQGGGPNEQFF	TGTGCCAGCAGTCAGGGGGGGGGACCCAATGAGCAGTTCTTC
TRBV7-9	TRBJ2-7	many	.	CASSLGLTPDEQYF	TGTGCCAGCAGCTTAGGGCTCACCCCGGACGAGCAGTACTTC
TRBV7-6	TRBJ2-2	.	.	CASSSQGANTGELFF	TGTGCTAGCAGCTCACAGGGTGCGAACACCGGGGAGCTGTTTTTT
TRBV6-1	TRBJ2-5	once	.	CASSGREETQYF	TGTGCCAGCAGCGGCAGGGAAGAGACCCAGTACTTC
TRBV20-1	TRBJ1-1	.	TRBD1	CSASAGQGFTEAFF	TGCAGTGCTTCCGCGGGACAGGGCTTCACTGAAGCTTTCTTT
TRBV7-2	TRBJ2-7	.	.	CASSPDSTGYEQYF	TGTGCCAGCAGTCCTGACTCCACAGGCTACGAGCAGTACTTC
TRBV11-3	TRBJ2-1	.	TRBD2	CASSLGTSGYNEQFF	TGTGCCAGCAGCCTGGGGACTAGCGGTTACAATGAGCAGTTCTTC
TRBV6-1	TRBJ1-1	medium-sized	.	CASSENRSRRMNTEAFF	TGTGCCAGCAGTGAAAATCGCAGTCGGCGCATGAACACTGAAGCTTTCTTT
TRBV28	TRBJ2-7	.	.	CASSFGQSYEQYF	TGTGCCAGCAGTTTTGGTCAAAGTTACGAGCAGTACTTC
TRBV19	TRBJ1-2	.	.	CASKETTNYGYTF	TGTGCCAGTAAAGAGACAACTAACTATGGCTACACCTTC
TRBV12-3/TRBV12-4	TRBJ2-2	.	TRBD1	CASSYRTGDDTGELFF	TGTGCCAGCAGTTACCGGACAGGGGATGACACCGGGGAGCTGTTTTTT
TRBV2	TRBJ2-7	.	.	CASNQGWPYEQYF	TGTGCCAGCAACCAGGGATGGCCCTACGAGCAGTACTTC
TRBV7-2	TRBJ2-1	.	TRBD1	CASSLYHRGDEQFF	TGTGCCAGCAGCTTATATCACAGGGGTGATGAGCAGTTCTTC
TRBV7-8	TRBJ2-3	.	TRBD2	CASSFNFGLAGTDTQYF	TGTGCCAGCAGCTTCAACTTTGGACTAGCGGGGACAGATACGCAGTATTTT
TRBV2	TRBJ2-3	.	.	CASAAGIEGDTQYF	TGTGCCAGCGCGGCAGGGATAGAAGGAGATACGCAGTATTTT
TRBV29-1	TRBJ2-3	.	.	CSVDMGSYNEQYF	TGCAGCGTTGACATGGGCTCCTACAATGAGCAGTATTTT
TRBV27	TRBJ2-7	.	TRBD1	CATSSGTVTYEQYF	TGTGCCACCTCCTCCGGGACAGTCACCTACGAGCAGTACTTC
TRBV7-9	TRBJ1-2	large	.	CASSLAEGYGYTF	TGTGCCAGCAGCTTAGCAGAGGGCTATGGCTACACCTTC
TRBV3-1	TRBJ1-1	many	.	CASRRANTEAFF	TGTGCCAGCAGGCGAGCGAACACTGAAGCTTTCTTT
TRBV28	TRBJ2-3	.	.	CASSLGTGKRTDTQYF	TGTGCCAGCAGTTTAGGGACGGGCAAAAGGACAGATACGCAGTATTTT
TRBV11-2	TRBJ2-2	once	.	CACRDTNTGELFF	TGTGCCTGCCGGGACACGAACACCGGGGAGCTGTTTTTT
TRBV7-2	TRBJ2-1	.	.	CASSLVTRKQFF	TGTGCCAGCAGCTTAGTGACCCGTAAGCAGTTCTTC
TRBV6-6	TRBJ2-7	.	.	CASSVSHYEQYF	TGTGCCAGCAGTGTCTCTCACTACGAGCAGTACTTC
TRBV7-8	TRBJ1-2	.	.	CASSLGGKGYTF	TGTGCCAGCAGCTTAGGGGGAAAAGGCTACACCTTC
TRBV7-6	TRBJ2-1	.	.	CASSSQQANEQFF	TGTGCCAGCAGCTCCCAACAGGCAAATGAGCAGTTCTTC
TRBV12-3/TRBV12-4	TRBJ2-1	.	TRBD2	CASRRLAGLYNEQFF	TGTGCCAGCCGGCGACTAGCGGGACTTTACAATGAGCAGTTCTTC
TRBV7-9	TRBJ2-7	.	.	CAGEGDNSPLHF	TGTGCAGGGGAAGGGGATAATTCACCCCTCCACTTC
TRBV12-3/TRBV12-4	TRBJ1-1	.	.	CASSLGFTEAFF	TGTGCCAGCAGTTTGGGTTTCACTGAAGCTTTCTTT